These T cell receptor beta chains were read from a single sample in a study of response to subunit inactivated influenza vaccine. MiXCR, run by TCRdb on the RT-PCR reads, gives a single entry per CDR3 protein. The data show over 400,000 distinct CDR3 sequences, with 10% to 11% seen just once and about 12% held by the top ten. The specimen comprised PBMCs from blood, sampled roughly 47 days after vaccination. The receptor source for this set is a man aged 50 or older who received an inactivated influenza vaccine. Both conserved end residues are part of each CDR3.

v_gene	j_gene	CDR3aa
TRBV12-3/TRBV12-4	TRBJ2-1	CASTLAGARHEQFF
TRBV6-1	TRBJ2-7	CASSQGQHYEQYF
TRBV20-1	TRBJ2-3	CSARDLLADRQAQYF
TRBV4-3	TRBJ2-5	CASSQEVGHLQETQYF
TRBV5-1	TRBJ2-3	CASSLEVSGNTQYF
TRBV20-1	TRBJ2-3	CSAHLVRGSTDTQYF
TRBV12-3/TRBV12-4	TRBJ2-2	CASSHPGTRRNTGELFF
TRBV18	TRBJ2-1	CASSHLPGLADDLSYNEQFF
TRBV7-6	TRBJ2-7	CASSSQLAGAPYEQYF
TRBV7-2	TRBJ2-2	CASSLGFPRLSGELFF
TRBV7-9	TRBJ1-2	CASSPPGQGFGYTF
TRBV4-1	TRBJ2-2	CASSPQRTGGAFTGELFF
TRBV4-1	TRBJ1-1	CASSQDWTANTEAFF
TRBV5-1	TRBJ2-5	CASSSMTGQETQYF
TRBV18	TRBJ1-2	CASSPLPRTGGEEALYGYTF
TRBV6-5	TRBJ2-7	CASSYPGAGAYEQYF
TRBV20-1	TRBJ2-5	CSARAGTAQETQYF
TRBV10-3	TRBJ2-2	CAISELLAGNNPGELFF
TRBV5-1	TRBJ2-1	CASSVYGRDSYNEQFF
TRBV12-3/TRBV12-4	TRBJ2-2	CASRSGRTSWARELFF
TRBV5-5	TRBJ2-1	CASSLRRETPTRFF
TRBV7-8	TRBJ2-7	CASSFRPPRLLTPYEQYF
TRBV20-1	TRBJ2-1	CSARGAGGPRNEQFF
TRBV4-2	TRBJ2-3	CASSQGNGDTQYF
TRBV12-3/TRBV12-4	TRBJ2-7	CASRLSMGGQYF
TRBV30	TRBJ1-1	CAWSGRGDEAFF
TRBV5-1	TRBJ2-3	CASSLGRSGSTDTQYF
TRBV27	TRBJ2-3	CASSSLRDGALTADTQYF
TRBV7-6	TRBJ2-3	CASSLAPSGTDTQYF
TRBV7-2	TRBJ1-2	CASSPIIDPNYGYTF
TRBV20-1	TRBJ1-2	CSARDRVYPYGYTF